A single sample gave rise to the 10 T cell receptor beta chains below, sequenced in a study of shared clonotypes between healthy human individuals. Profiled with immunoSEQ multiplex PCR; TCRdb holds only in-frame clones, not every one. The sample contains fewer than 3 million clones, about 90% of which appear only once. Sequencing input: naive CD4+ T cells from PBMCs. As to subset: CD45RA+ positively selected. These receptors came from a man between 18 and 35 years old in good health. Some clones in this sample may be carry-over from other donors' samples.

With regard to this clone: This same CDR3 is encoded by further DNA sequences in the sample. The V call is TRBV7-3, the J call TRBJ2-7; D is perhaps TRBD2 (6 bases). The CDR3 runs 13 residues. The V end was cut by 5 bases, the J end by 2 bases, with 10 bases between. The germline V gene has CDR1 SGHTA and CDR2 FQGTGA. The CDR3 nucleotides read TGTGCCAGCAGCCCGCGGGGACCCTACGAGCAGTACTTC. It translates to CASSPRGPYEQYF.

The V gene is TRBV2, the J gene TRBJ1-2, with D possibly matching TRBD1 (5 bases). The CDR3 is made up of 16 amino acids. The germline V gene has CDR1 SNHLY and CDR2 FYNNEI. The ends were cut back, 0 bases at V and 5 bases at J, with 16 bases in the middle. The CDR3 coding sequence is TGTGCCAGCAGTGAAGCCTCTACCGGGGCCGGATATGGCTACACCTTC. Its protein product is CASSEASTGAGYGYTF. Using reference TRBV2 and TRBJ1-2 for the parts outside the CDR3, the full variable domain is EPEVTQTPSHQVTQMGQEVILRCVPISNHLYFYWYRQILGQKVEFLVSFYNNEISEKSEIFDDQFSVERPDGSNFTLKIRSTKLEDSAMYFCASSEASTGAGYGYTFGSGTRLTVV.

The CDR3 spells CASSQGVSANTEAFF. The DNA of the CDR3 is TGCGCCAGCAGCCAAGGTGTATCAGCGAACACTGAAGCTTTCTTT. The chain recombines TRBV4-3 with TRBJ1-1; D uncertain. Trimming took 1 base from V and 1 from J, leaving 10 bases between them. The CDR3 has 15 amino acids. Germline loops: CDR1 LGHNA, CDR2 YSLEER.

The chain carries TRBV4-1 and TRBJ2-3, with D unresolved. The CDR3 totals 14 residues. V lost 8 bases, J lost 2 bases, and 14 bases lay in between. The germline V gene has CDR1 MGHRA and CDR2 YSYEKL. CDR3 region: CASSNRASTDTQYF. The CDR3 DNA sequence: TGCGCCAGCTCGAATAGGGCTTCCACAGATACGCAGTATTTT.

The chain recombines TRBV5-1 with TRBJ1-5; D not certain. Germline lookup yields CDR1 SGHRS and CDR2 YFSETQ. V shed 0 bases and J shed 0 bases, with 7 bases lying between them. This CDR3 spans 15 amino acids. The CDR3 loop is CASSLGVNSNQPQHF. The CDR3 region has the DNA TGCGCCAGCAGCTTGGGGGTGAATAGCAATCAGCCCCAGCATTTT.

This clone turned up a few times. The chain links TRBV19 to TRBJ1-2; D perhaps matches TRBD1 (6 bases). CDR1 and CDR2 from the germline V gene are LNHDA and SQIVND (reference sequence). The CDR3 is 14 residues long. V was shortened by 3 bases and J by 0 bases, with 8 bases between the two germline ends. The CDR3 coding sequence is TGTGCCAGTAGTATTGACAGGTCTAACTATGGCTACACCTTC. Translated: CASSIDRSNYGYTF.

V gene TRBV2 combines with J gene TRBJ2-3, with a possible D match to TRBD1 (5 bases). V was cut by 6 bases and J by 3 bases, with 19 bases left in between. Germline lookup yields CDR1 SNHLY and CDR2 FYNNEI. This CDR3 has 16 amino acids. CDR3 amino acids: CASSSKGAGQTDTQYF. The CDR3 DNA is TGTGCCAGCAGCTCAAAAGGGGCAGGGCAGACAGATACGCAGTATTTT.

The chain is built from TRBV11-2 and TRBJ2-7; 9 bases are shared with TRBD1. The CDR3 runs to 15 residues. Per germline, CDR1 SGHAT and CDR2 FQNNGV. V gave up 4 bases and J gave up 3 bases; unmatched junction bases: 7. DNA for the CDR3: TGTGCCAGCAGCTCCTACAGGACAGGGGACTACGAGCAGTACTTC. Translating it yields CASSSYRTGDYEQYF. Supplemented by reference TRBV11-2 and TRBJ2-7, the full variable domain reads EAGVAQSPRYKIIEKRQSVAFWCNPISGHATLYWYQQILGQGPKLLIQFQNNGVVDDSQLPKDRFSAERLKGVDSTLKIQPAKLEDSAVYLCASSSYRTGDYEQYFGPGTRLTVT.

This clone was observed once. The chain carries TRBV27 and TRBJ2-1; 10 nucleotides line up with TRBD1. V was pared by 3 bases and J by 3 bases, with 17 bases of the junction left unmatched. CDR1 is MNHEY, CDR2 SMNVEV, per germline (reference sequence). The CDR3 sequence is 20 residues long. CDR3 region: CASSFKGETGGARFYNEQFF. The CDR3 nucleotides read TGTGCCAGCAGTTTCAAGGGGGAGACAGGGGGCGCGAGATTCTACAATGAGCAGTTCTTC.

With respect to this clone: Within the sample, other DNA sequences also encode this same CDR3. The gene calls are TRBV20-1 and TRBJ2-7; maybe TRBD2 (6 bases). Trimming stripped 5 bases from V and 4 bases from J, with 9 bases between. The CDR3 has 11 residues. CDR1 is DFQATT, CDR2 SNEGSKA, per germline (reference sequence). The CDR3 loop is CSAPREYEQYF. CDR3 DNA: TGCAGTGCTCCCCGGGAGTACGAGCAGTACTTC.